This paragraph covers one TCR beta chain sequence. This record belongs to a study of blood T cell repertoires in COVID-19. Study in general: Specimens from acute and convalescent COVID-19 originated in the United States, Italy and Spain. PBMCs, B-cell-depleted T cells, or T cells provided the cDNA or gDNA that made up the material.

Under the authors' procedure: Amplification with reference gene primers provided the estimates of nucleated cell counts. Produced via immunoSEQ multiplex PCR; TCRdb's table is partial and in-frame only. Clone size and V and J calls were adopted from that table, with D and trimming inferred from the DNA. This table has approximately 300,000 clones, around 90% appearing once. Trimming pared 1 base from V and 2 bases from J, leaving 12 bases between. This CDR3 has 15 residues. From germline, CDR1 is SNHLY and CDR2 FYNNEI. The source is a woman in her twenties or thirties who had recovered from COVID-19. This chain joins TRBV2 and TRBJ2-7, with D tentatively TRBD1 (6 bases). Sequenced sample: PBMCs or T cells enriched from blood (not recorded which). In DNA, the CDR3 is TGTGCCAGCAGTGAAGGGCCAGGGGATACCTACGAGCAGTACTTC. It is translated as CASSEGPGDTYEQYF. Filled out from reference TRBV2 and TRBJ2-7, the complete variable domain reads EPEVTQTPSHQVTQMGQEVILRCVPISNHLYFYWYRQILGQKVEFLVSFYNNEISEKSEIFDDQFSVERPDGSNFTLKIRSTKLEDSAMYFCASSEGPGDTYEQYFGPGTRLTVT.